The rows below give T cell receptor beta chains drawn from one sample of a study of T cells after yellow fever vaccination. Via MiXCR, TCRdb re-called the 5' RACE reads, giving one row per CDR3 protein. The top ten clones hold 25% to 40% of a sample with 45,000 to 75,000 distinct CDR3 sequences, about 5% of them seen once. Sequenced here: PBMCs, either bulk or a sorted T-cell subset (CD4+, CD8+, memory, or dextramer-sorted; not recorded which), sampled on the day of the yellow fever booster vaccination. These TCRs come from a man between 18 and 35 years old who received the YFV17D yellow fever vaccine. CDR3s include the opening cysteine and the closing phenylalanine or tryptophan. D genes are given only for firm matches. Part of the rows lack a size; the others show once, few, many or a class for expanded clones.

clone size: many
J gene: TRBJ2-5
D gene: TRBD1
V gene: TRBV20-1
CDR3 DNA: TGCAGTGCTAGTGACAGGGGCCAAGAGACCCAGTACTTC
CDR3 protein: CSASDRGQETQYF

clone size: .
J gene: TRBJ1-1
D gene: .
V gene: TRBV5-1
CDR3 DNA: TGCGCCAGCAGCCGAGGGGGGAATATGAACACTGAAGCTTTCTTT
CDR3 protein: CASSRGGNMNTEAFF

clone size: many
J gene: TRBJ2-5
D gene: TRBD2
V gene: TRBV12-3/TRBV12-4
CDR3 DNA: TGTGCCAGCAGGCTGACTAGCGGAGAACAGTACTTC
CDR3 protein: CASRLTSGEQYF

clone size: few
J gene: TRBJ1-3
D gene: TRBD1
V gene: TRBV3-1
CDR3 DNA: TGTGCCAGCAGCCGGACACAGAGGGGGCCTGAACTCCCACTAAACACCATATATTTT
CDR3 protein: CASSRTQRGPELPLNTIYF

clone size: many
J gene: TRBJ1-4
D gene: .
V gene: TRBV7-9
CDR3 DNA: TGTGCCAGCAGACCGACCGGGACGATTAATGAAAAACTGTTTTTT
CDR3 protein: CASRPTGTINEKLFF

clone size: .
J gene: TRBJ2-3
D gene: TRBD2
V gene: TRBV19
CDR3 DNA: TGTGCCAGTCGGGGGGGGTTAACACTCACAGATACGCAGTATTTT
CDR3 protein: CASRGGLTLTDTQYF

clone size: .
J gene: TRBJ1-2
D gene: .
V gene: TRBV24-1
CDR3 DNA: TGTGCCACCAGTGAATCCGGGACCGACTATGGCTACACCTTC
CDR3 protein: CATSESGTDYGYTF

clone size: few
J gene: TRBJ2-2
D gene: .
V gene: TRBV7-9
CDR3 DNA: TGTGCCAGCAGGAGGGATGCCGGGGAGCTGTTTTTT
CDR3 protein: CASRRDAGELFF

clone size: many
J gene: TRBJ2-2
D gene: TRBD2
V gene: TRBV4-2
CDR3 DNA: TGTGCCAGCAGCCAGGGGAAATCAGCGGGGAGAAACACCGGGGAGCTGTTTTTT
CDR3 protein: CASSQGKSAGRNTGELFF

clone size: few
J gene: TRBJ1-2
D gene: TRBD1
V gene: TRBV4-2
CDR3 DNA: TGTGCCAGCAGCCAAGATGTTGCAGGGGGGACTTATGGCTACACCTTC
CDR3 protein: CASSQDVAGGTYGYTF

clone size: .
J gene: TRBJ2-5
D gene: TRBD2
V gene: TRBV3-1
CDR3 DNA: TGTGCCAGCAGCCACCTAGCGGGGGAAGAGACCCAGTACTTC
CDR3 protein: CASSHLAGEETQYF

clone size: few
J gene: TRBJ1-6
D gene: .
V gene: TRBV11-2
CDR3 DNA: TGTGCCAGCAGCTTAGTGCAGGGGCTTGGTTCACCCCTCCACTTT
CDR3 protein: CASSLVQGLGSPLHF

clone size: .
J gene: TRBJ2-7
D gene: TRBD2
V gene: TRBV4-3
CDR3 DNA: TGCGCCAGCAGCCAAGGACTAGCGGGGGCCTACGAGCAGTACTTC
CDR3 protein: CASSQGLAGAYEQYF

clone size: many
J gene: TRBJ1-5
D gene: .
V gene: TRBV5-8
CDR3 DNA: TGTGCCAGCATCATGGACGGTCCGTGGCAGCCCCAGCATTTT
CDR3 protein: CASIMDGPWQPQHF

clone size: many
J gene: TRBJ2-2
D gene: .
V gene: TRBV10-3
CDR3 DNA: TGTGCCATCAGTGAATATCGGCAGGGCGCGGGGGAGCTGTTTTTT
CDR3 protein: CAISEYRQGAGELFF

clone size: .
J gene: TRBJ1-2
D gene: .
V gene: TRBV19
CDR3 DNA: TGTGCCAGTAGTCCCCATTGGAGGGGGGACTATGGCTACACCTTC
CDR3 protein: CASSPHWRGDYGYTF

clone size: .
J gene: TRBJ2-1
D gene: .
V gene: TRBV7-2
CDR3 DNA: TGTGCCAGCAGCTCCGCCCAGGGGAAGGGCTCCTACAATGAGCAGTTCTTC
CDR3 protein: CASSSAQGKGSYNEQFF

clone size: many
J gene: TRBJ1-1
D gene: TRBD1
V gene: TRBV6-5
CDR3 DNA: TGTGCCAGCAGTAAACTCGGGACAGGATGGGAGAACACTGAAGCTTTCTTT
CDR3 protein: CASSKLGTGWENTEAFF

clone size: many
J gene: TRBJ2-7
D gene: .
V gene: TRBV29-1
CDR3 DNA: TGCAGCGTTGAAGGTGCTGGGGAAACCTACGAGCAGTACTTC
CDR3 protein: CSVEGAGETYEQYF

clone size: .
J gene: TRBJ1-3
D gene: .
V gene: TRBV4-3
CDR3 DNA: TGCGCCAGCAGCCTGCGAACCCAACCTGACAGGACCTTTTCTGGAAACACCATATATTTT
CDR3 protein: CASSLRTQPDRTFSGNTIYF

clone size: many
J gene: TRBJ1-1
D gene: .
V gene: TRBV25-1
CDR3 DNA: TGTGCCAGCAGAAAGTCCCCGGGACCGAAACATGAAGCTTTCTTT
CDR3 protein: CASRKSPGPKHEAFF

clone size: .
J gene: TRBJ2-1
D gene: .
V gene: TRBV7-9
CDR3 DNA: TGTGCCAGTAGATGGGTGGGGCGTCCCCAAGACAATGAGCAGTTCTTC
CDR3 protein: CASRWVGRPQDNEQFF

clone size: few
J gene: TRBJ2-1
D gene: TRBD2
V gene: TRBV5-1
CDR3 DNA: TGCGCCAGCAGCTTGGTAGGGACTAGGGAAATCAATGAGCAGTTCTTC
CDR3 protein: CASSLVGTREINEQFF

clone size: .
J gene: TRBJ2-2
D gene: TRBD2
V gene: TRBV19
CDR3 DNA: TGTGCCAGTAGTGCCACGGCTAGCGGAGGCGGGGAGCTGTTTTTT
CDR3 protein: CASSATASGGGELFF

clone size: few
J gene: TRBJ2-1
D gene: .
V gene: TRBV19
CDR3 DNA: TGTGCCAGTAGTATTTATGGGAGAGAGTACAATGAGCAGTTCTTC
CDR3 protein: CASSIYGREYNEQFF

clone size: .
J gene: TRBJ1-1
D gene: .
V gene: TRBV4-1
CDR3 DNA: TGCGCCAGCAGCCAATACAGGGCGATGAACACTGAAGCTTTCTTT
CDR3 protein: CASSQYRAMNTEAFF

clone size: .
J gene: TRBJ1-1
D gene: TRBD1
V gene: TRBV2
CDR3 DNA: TGTGCCAGCACGACAGGGATGAACACTGAAGCTTTCTTT
CDR3 protein: CASTTGMNTEAFF

clone size: many
J gene: TRBJ1-1
D gene: .
V gene: TRBV20-1
CDR3 DNA: TGCAGTGCTAGAGAGGGGTTTTTCGGCACTGAAGCTTTCTTT
CDR3 protein: CSAREGFFGTEAFF

clone size: few
J gene: TRBJ1-1
D gene: .
V gene: TRBV7-8
CDR3 DNA: TGTGCCAGCAACCCACTGGGGGGCACTGAAGCTTTCTTT
CDR3 protein: CASNPLGGTEAFF